The sequence of this TCR beta chain was determined in a study of blood T cell repertoires in COVID-19. Study at large: The samples span acute and convalescent COVID-19 from the United States, Italy and Spain.

Enrollees, roughly 18 to 90 years old, lived in about two dozen US areas. Cohort placement rested on clinical history that participants reported themselves. This CDR3 has 18 amino acids. Per the authors' pipeline: Estimated nucleated cell counts came from reference gene primer amplification. Assay used: immunoSEQ multiplex PCR; TCRdb lists only in-frame clones, some missing. V and J calls and clone size follow that table, whereas D and trimming were derived from the DNA. Altogether about 200,000 clones are present, approximately 80% being singletons, with the ten largest covering about 7.7%. The rearrangement uses TRBV21-1 and TRBJ1-1; TRBD1 is the table's D call and was not checked against the DNA. TRBV21-1 is shown as a pseudogene. The TCR sequence derives from a woman aged 40-49 years with acute COVID-19. Sequenced sample: PBMCs or T cells enriched from blood (not recorded which). CDR3 DNA: TGTGCCAGCAGCAAATCCTCTAAGGACAGGGGGCAAAACACTGAAGCTTTCTTT. Translation: CASSKSSKDRGQNTEAFF.